This is a list of T cell receptor beta chains from one sample in a study of T cell repertoires in cytomegalovirus infection. No antigen has been identified for these receptors. In TCRdb, the reads were re-called with MiXCR into one record per CDR3 protein. The sample has roughly 700,000 distinct CDR3 sequences; 30% to 35% are singletons. The specimen was cultured PBMCs, collected from culture after CMV antigen stimulation. These receptors were obtained from a human donor in good health (CMV status not recorded). Some clones in this sample may be carry-over from other donors' samples. Each CDR3 is given with its conserved first and last residue. Fields, in order: CDR3 DNA, CDR3 protein, V gene, D gene, clone size, J gene. The D gene is left open where the match is weak. Size is omitted from some rows. Given values are once, few, many or a class for expanded clones.

DNA: TGTGCCAGCAGCTTAGAAACAACCTGGGACACTGAAGCTTTCTTT
CDR3: CASSLETTWDTEAFF
V: TRBV7-2
D: -
size: many
J: TRBJ1-1

DNA: TGTGCCAGCAGCCCGACAGGGGGCTATGGCTACACCTTC
CDR3: CASSPTGGYGYTF
V: TRBV7-9
D: TRBD1
size: many
J: TRBJ1-2

DNA: TGCGCCAGCAGCCAAGATCTCTTTGGGGGGACAGGGTCTTACGAGCAGTACTTC
CDR3: CASSQDLFGGTGSYEQYF
V: TRBV4-1
D: TRBD1
size: -
J: TRBJ2-7

DNA: TGTGCCAGCAGCAACCTCCAAGAGACCCAGTACTTC
CDR3: CASSNLQETQYF
V: TRBV7-2
D: -
size: few
J: TRBJ2-5

DNA: TGTGCCAGTAGTATCACTAGCGGGATGAATGGAGATACGCAGTATTTT
CDR3: CASSITSGMNGDTQYF
V: TRBV19
D: TRBD2
size: few
J: TRBJ2-3

DNA: TGTGCCAGCAGCCAAGCCGCCCTCGGACAGAAAGAGACCCAGTACTTC
CDR3: CASSQAALGQKETQYF
V: TRBV11-2
D: -
size: -
J: TRBJ2-5

DNA: TGTGCCACCAGCAGAGATAGAGGGGATGAGCAGTTCTTC
CDR3: CATSRDRGDEQFF
V: TRBV15
D: -
size: -
J: TRBJ2-1

DNA: TGTGCCAGTACCATTCAGGGTGGAGGAAATCAGCCCCAGCATTTT
CDR3: CASTIQGGGNQPQHF
V: TRBV19
D: -
size: few
J: TRBJ1-5

DNA: TGCAGTGCCACGGGGTACAGGGACATTAGCAATCAGCCCCAGCATTTT
CDR3: CSATGYRDISNQPQHF
V: TRBV20-1
D: -
size: -
J: TRBJ1-5

DNA: TGTGCCAGCAGCTTAGTGGTCACAACGAAAGAGACCCAGTACTTC
CDR3: CASSLVVTTKETQYF
V: TRBV7-2
D: -
size: -
J: TRBJ2-5

DNA: TGTGCCAGCAGCCGCCAGGGGTGGCGCACAGATACGCAGTATTTT
CDR3: CASSRQGWRTDTQYF
V: TRBV7-6
D: -
size: -
J: TRBJ2-3

DNA: TGTGCCAGCAGCCGTGGGACGGGGGCCCAACATAATTCACCCCTCCACTTT
CDR3: CASSRGTGAQHNSPLHF
V: TRBV7-2
D: -
size: few
J: TRBJ1-6

DNA: TGTGCCAGCAGTAAGAGGGGACAGGGAAGCGGCGAGCAGTACTTC
CDR3: CASSKRGQGSGEQYF
V: TRBV7-2
D: TRBD1
size: once
J: TRBJ2-7

DNA: TGTGCCAGCAGCCCCCCGGACAGGGGGGATCAGCCCCAGCATTTT
CDR3: CASSPPDRGDQPQHF
V: TRBV7-2
D: TRBD1
size: many
J: TRBJ1-5

DNA: TGTGCCAGTACCACGGACACATATCAGCCCCAGCATTTT
CDR3: CASTTDTYQPQHF
V: TRBV19
D: -
size: few
J: TRBJ1-5

DNA: TGTGCCATCAGTAAGCCAGGATACAATGAGCAGTTCTTC
CDR3: CAISKPGYNEQFF
V: TRBV10-3
D: -
size: -
J: TRBJ2-1

DNA: TGTGCCACCAAAGCCGGGACAGGGGACCCAGATACGCAGTATTTT
CDR3: CATKAGTGDPDTQYF
V: TRBV10-3
D: TRBD1
size: -
J: TRBJ2-3

DNA: TGTGCCAGTACTACACACCAGGGATCTAACTATGGCTACACCTTC
CDR3: CASTTHQGSNYGYTF
V: TRBV19
D: -
size: -
J: TRBJ1-2

DNA: TGTGCCAGCAGCTACGGACATGCGAATCCCCTCGAGCAGTACTTC
CDR3: CASSYGHANPLEQYF
V: TRBV7-2
D: -
size: many
J: TRBJ2-7

DNA: TGTGCCAGCAGCGCTCAAGGGCGTGGGGAGACCCAGTACTTC
CDR3: CASSAQGRGETQYF
V: TRBV7-2
D: -
size: many
J: TRBJ2-5

DNA: TGTGCCAGCGGCCGGGACAGGAGAATTCAGCCCCAGCATTTT
CDR3: CASGRDRRIQPQHF
V: TRBV6-5
D: TRBD1
size: -
J: TRBJ1-5

DNA: TGTGCCAGCAGCTTACGCGGGTTGGGCTCCTACAATGAGCAGTTCTTC
CDR3: CASSLRGLGSYNEQFF
V: TRBV7-6
D: -
size: many
J: TRBJ2-1

DNA: TGTGCCAGTAGTACCGGCTGGACAGGGGGGGCGGAGACCCAGTACTTC
CDR3: CASSTGWTGGAETQYF
V: TRBV19
D: TRBD1
size: -
J: TRBJ2-5

DNA: TGTGCCAGCAGGCCGGGGCCAAACTACAATGAGCAGTTCTTC
CDR3: CASRPGPNYNEQFF
V: TRBV7-2
D: -
size: -
J: TRBJ2-1

DNA: TGTGCCAGCACCTGGTTTGGGGGGAAAGCCAATCAGCCCCAGCATTTT
CDR3: CASTWFGGKANQPQHF
V: TRBV5-8
D: -
size: -
J: TRBJ1-5

DNA: TGTGCCAGCAGTCAACAGGGGGCCCACGAGCAGTACTTT
CDR3: CASSQQGAHEQYF
V: TRBV12-3/TRBV12-4
D: TRBD1
size: few
J: TRBJ2-7

DNA: TGTGCCAGCAGCCCAACTTGGGACAGGTTATTCAATGAGCAGTTCTTC
CDR3: CASSPTWDRLFNEQFF
V: TRBV7-2
D: TRBD1
size: -
J: TRBJ2-1

DNA: TGCAGTGCTAGAGATGCTAGCGCCTCAGATACGCAGTATTTT
CDR3: CSARDASASDTQYF
V: TRBV20-1
D: -
size: few
J: TRBJ2-3

DNA: TGTGCCAGCAGCCCCCCGACGCCTTTAGATACGCAGTATTTT
CDR3: CASSPPTPLDTQYF
V: TRBV7-9
D: -
size: -
J: TRBJ2-3

DNA: TGTGCCAGCAGTAGAGGTGGAAGGTTAGAGACCCAGTACTTC
CDR3: CASSRGGRLETQYF
V: TRBV12-3/TRBV12-4
D: -
size: -
J: TRBJ2-5

DNA: TGTGCCAGCAGTTTTGCAGGGGCGAACACTGAAGCTTTCTTT
CDR3: CASSFAGANTEAFF
V: TRBV12-3/TRBV12-4
D: -
size: many
J: TRBJ1-1

DNA: TGTGCCAGCAGTTACGGTGGGGGCTATGGCTACACCTTC
CDR3: CASSYGGGYGYTF
V: TRBV6-2/TRBV6-3
D: -
size: -
J: TRBJ1-2

DNA: TGTGCCAGCAGCCCCAGGGCAAGCATGAACACTGAAGCTTTCTTT
CDR3: CASSPRASMNTEAFF
V: TRBV7-9
D: -
size: -
J: TRBJ1-1

DNA: TGTGCCACCAAACCCTGGCGTGCGGTGACCGGGGAGCTGTTTTTT
CDR3: CATKPWRAVTGELFF
V: TRBV11-2
D: -
size: -
J: TRBJ2-2

DNA: TGTGCCAGCAGCTCGACTAGTATGCACACCGGGGAGCTGTTTTTT
CDR3: CASSSTSMHTGELFF
V: TRBV7-2
D: -
size: many
J: TRBJ2-2

DNA: TGCGCCAGCAGCCAGCTAGCGGAGAGGGAGCAGTTCTTC
CDR3: CASSQLAEREQFF
V: TRBV4-1
D: TRBD2
size: once
J: TRBJ2-1

DNA: TGTGCCAGCAGCCCCGGGGCAGGGGGCAGTGAAAAACTGTTTTTT
CDR3: CASSPGAGGSEKLFF
V: TRBV7-6
D: TRBD1
size: many
J: TRBJ1-4

DNA: TGTGCCAGCAGCTTAGCGTATGACTTGGTAGCCAAAAACATTCAGTACTTC
CDR3: CASSLAYDLVAKNIQYF
V: TRBV7-2
D: -
size: many
J: TRBJ2-4

DNA: TGTGCCAGCAGAAAGACAGGGCCTCATGGCGAGCAGTACTTC
CDR3: CASRKTGPHGEQYF
V: TRBV6-6
D: TRBD1
size: few
J: TRBJ2-7

DNA: TGCAGTGCTGGAAAACGGACTAGCGGGATTGAGACCCAGTACTTC
CDR3: CSAGKRTSGIETQYF
V: TRBV20-1
D: TRBD2
size: -
J: TRBJ2-5

DNA: TGTGCCAGCAGCTTAGGACTCTTCTCCTACAATGAGCAGTTCTTC
CDR3: CASSLGLFSYNEQFF
V: TRBV7-2
D: -
size: many
J: TRBJ2-1

DNA: TGTGCCAGCAGCTTAGGACAGGGGGGGAACACTGAAGCTTTCTTT
CDR3: CASSLGQGGNTEAFF
V: TRBV7-2
D: TRBD1
size: many
J: TRBJ1-1

DNA: TGTGCCAGCACCTCAAACACTGAAGCTTTCTTT
CDR3: CASTSNTEAFF
V: TRBV7-2
D: -
size: many
J: TRBJ1-1

DNA: TGTGCCAGCAGTCCCCCGGGACAGGGGGTGGGTCAGCCCCAGCATTTT
CDR3: CASSPPGQGVGQPQHF
V: TRBV28
D: TRBD1
size: -
J: TRBJ1-5

DNA: TGTGCCAGCAGTGATAACCGCCTAAGCTCCTACAATGAGCAGTTCTTC
CDR3: CASSDNRLSSYNEQFF
V: TRBV6-1
D: -
size: -
J: TRBJ2-1

DNA: TGTGCCAGCAGCTTAGCAGGGGCCCCTAACTACGAGCAGTACTTC
CDR3: CASSLAGAPNYEQYF
V: TRBV7-2
D: -
size: many
J: TRBJ2-7

DNA: TGTGCCAGCAGCCCCCCCGCGGAGGATCTCTACAATGAGCAGTTCTTC
CDR3: CASSPPAEDLYNEQFF
V: TRBV7-6
D: -
size: -
J: TRBJ2-1

DNA: TGTGCCAGCACGGTGGCGGGAGGGTACGAGCAGTACTTC
CDR3: CASTVAGGYEQYF
V: TRBV7-9
D: TRBD2
size: once
J: TRBJ2-7

DNA: TGTGCCAGTCCCGGGGAGGGGGCTATTCAGCCCCAGCATTTT
CDR3: CASPGEGAIQPQHF
V: TRBV6-6
D: TRBD1
size: few
J: TRBJ1-5

DNA: TGTGCCAGCAGTTTAAGCGGGGACGGCCCCTACGAGCAGTACTTC
CDR3: CASSLSGDGPYEQYF
V: TRBV12-3/TRBV12-4
D: TRBD2
size: many
J: TRBJ2-7

DNA: TGTGCCAGCAGTTACGAACCACTACAGACCTACGAGCAGTACTTC
CDR3: CASSYEPLQTYEQYF
V: TRBV6-6
D: -
size: -
J: TRBJ2-7

DNA: TGCAGTGCTAGAGATACGGTTATGAACACTGAAGCTTTCTTT
CDR3: CSARDTVMNTEAFF
V: TRBV20-1
D: -
size: -
J: TRBJ1-1

DNA: TGTGCCACCAGCAGAGATAACAGGTTGTTATACAATGAGCAGTTCTTC
CDR3: CATSRDNRLLYNEQFF
V: TRBV15
D: -
size: -
J: TRBJ2-1

DNA: TGTGCCAGCGAAATTTACAGGTTTCGCAGCTATGGCTACACCTTC
CDR3: CASEIYRFRSYGYTF
V: TRBV2
D: -
size: few
J: TRBJ1-2

DNA: TGTGTCAGCAGCTGGGGCGGGGGCGTTAATGAAAAACTGTTTTTT
CDR3: CVSSWGGGVNEKLFF
V: TRBV7-2
D: -
size: -
J: TRBJ1-4